This T cell receptor beta chain was observed in a study of blood T cell repertoires in COVID-19. Trimming took 8 bases from V and 2 from J; bases not matched to a gene: 7. Looked up from germline, CDR1 is MNHEY and CDR2 is SVGAGI. This CDR3 has 14 residues. Sequencing was performed with immunoSEQ multiplex PCR; in TCRdb, only in-frame clones are kept and a portion is missing. The sample lists 150,000 or so clones, roughly nine tenths occurring once. The sequenced sample was PBMCs or T cells enriched from blood (not recorded which). The sequence was obtained from a woman in her forties who had been exposed to COVID-19. The chain couples TRBV6-5 to TRBJ2-7, with TRBD1 matching over 9 bases. The CDR3 nucleotides read TGTGCCAGCCCCCGGGGGGACAGGGCCTACGAGCAGTACTTC. It translates to CASPRGDRAYEQYF.